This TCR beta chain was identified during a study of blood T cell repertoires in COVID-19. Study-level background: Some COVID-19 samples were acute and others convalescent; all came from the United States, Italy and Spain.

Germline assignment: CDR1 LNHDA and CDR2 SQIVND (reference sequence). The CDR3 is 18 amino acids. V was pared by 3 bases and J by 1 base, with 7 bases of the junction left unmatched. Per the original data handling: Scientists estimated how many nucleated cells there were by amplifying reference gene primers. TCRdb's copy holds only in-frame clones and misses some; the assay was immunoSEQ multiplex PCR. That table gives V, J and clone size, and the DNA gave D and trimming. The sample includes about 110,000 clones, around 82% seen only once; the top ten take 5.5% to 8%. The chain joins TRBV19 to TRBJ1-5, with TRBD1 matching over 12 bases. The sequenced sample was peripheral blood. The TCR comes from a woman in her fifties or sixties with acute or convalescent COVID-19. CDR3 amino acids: CASSMGQGAYASNQPQHF. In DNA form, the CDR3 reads TGTGCCAGTAGTATGGGACAGGGGGCTTATGCGAGCAATCAGCCCCAGCATTTT.